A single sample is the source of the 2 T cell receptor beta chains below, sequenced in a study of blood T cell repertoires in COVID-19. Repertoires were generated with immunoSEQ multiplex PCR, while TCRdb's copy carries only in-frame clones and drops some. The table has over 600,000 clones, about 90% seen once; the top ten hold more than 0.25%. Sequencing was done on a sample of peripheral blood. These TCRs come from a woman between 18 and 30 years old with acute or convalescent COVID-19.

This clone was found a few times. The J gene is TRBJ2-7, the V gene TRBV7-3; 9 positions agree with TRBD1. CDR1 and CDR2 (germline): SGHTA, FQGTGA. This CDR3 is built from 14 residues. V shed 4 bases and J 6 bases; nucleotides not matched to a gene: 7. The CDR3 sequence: CASSSGQGIGEQYF. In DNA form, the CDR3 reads TGTGCCAGCAGCTCCGGACAGGGGATAGGCGAGCAGTACTTC.

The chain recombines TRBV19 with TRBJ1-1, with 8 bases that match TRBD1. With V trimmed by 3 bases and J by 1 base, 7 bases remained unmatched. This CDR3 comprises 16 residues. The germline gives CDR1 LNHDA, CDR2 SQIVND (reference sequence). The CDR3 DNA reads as TGTGCCAGTAGTATTAGGCAGGGGGCCTCGAACACTGAAGCTTTCTTT. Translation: CASSIRQGASNTEAFF.